The T cell receptor beta chain under discussion was sequenced for a study of OX40 agonist ivuxolimab in advanced cancers. Findings of the study overall: Among patients with partial responses at 0.1-3.0 mg/kg, clonal expansion was among the lowest.

Patients with autoimmune history or systemic immunosuppression were excluded. Blood got drawn at baseline, again on cycle 4 day 1, and then on cycle 7 day 1. Sequenced by immunoSEQ multiplex PCR; TCRdb stores in-frame clones only, minus some. The sample records 30,000 or so clones, roughly four fifths being singletons. As to this clone: Its target is unknown.

Looked up from germline, CDR1 is SQVTM and CDR2 is ANQGSEA. Trimming pared 6 bases from V and 5 bases from J, leaving 13 bases between. The CDR3 covers 12 residues. The J gene is TRBJ1-1, the V gene TRBV29-1; D possibly corresponds to TRBD1 (6 bases). This clonotype originated in an adult with an advanced solid tumor such as melanoma, head and neck, liver or kidney cancer. The material sequenced was CD4+ or CD8+ T cells sorted from blood, taken in a trial of the OX40 agonist ivuxolimab. The CDR3: CSVLLQGTEAFF. CDR3 bases: TGCAGCGTCCTACTGCAGGGGACTGAAGCTTTCTTT.